This T cell receptor beta chain stems from a study of blood T cell repertoires in COVID-19 (dated by TCRdb to 2019 to 2021). Regarding the research as a whole: Samples covering the acute and convalescent phases of COVID-19 were provided by collaborators in the United States, Italy and Spain. The prospective study material was composed of cDNA or gDNA derived from T cells, B-cell-depleted T cells, or PBMCs. Subjects who had been exposed to COVID-19, were actively infected with it, or had recovered from it provided the deeply sampled blood TCRbeta repertoires that made up the dataset. The repertoires were made available in a free public database intended to serve as a resource for research on the immune response to SARS-CoV-2. Samples were obtained from the ongoing ImmuneRACE study (first 160 participants) and from approximately 1,200 subjects provided by 6 global collaborators. Sample metadata almost always included a de-identified subject ID, COVID-19 status, age in years and sex. Where available, HLA class I and class II types were taken from metadata supplied by the sample provider and were not determined by assay-based typing. Study-level results and caveats: Clinical and demographic metadata were provided uncurated, with the amount varying by source and participant.

The CDR3, from cysteine to phenylalanine, totals 16 residues. Only CDR3 DNA remains: 48 bases, in frame from the first base. The germline ends are 15 bases apart after V is trimmed by 3 bases and J by 0 bases. The germline V gene sets CDR1 to SGDLS and CDR2 to YYNGEE. TCRbeta CDR3 regions were amplified from genomic DNA using the immunoSEQ Assay, a bias-controlled multiplex PCR. Per the original workflow: The number of nucleated cells in each sample was estimated by amplification of reference gene primers within the assay. To quantify the absolute abundance of each unique TCRbeta CDR3 rearrangement, sequence reads were collapsed and filtered. For each sample, productive Simpson clonality was calculated as the square root of Simpson's diversity index across productive rearrangements. TCRdb holds this immuneACCESS table with in-frame rearrangements only. Some clones are missing; in checked studies, unresolved V genes explain under half, and the rest has no known cause. Clone size and V and J calls were adopted from that table, with D and trimming inferred from the DNA. The sample table records 55,000 to 70,000 clones; 70% to 90% of these occur just once. The ten largest account for over 4% of the sample.

This clone showed up just a few times. Its antigen is not yet known. Base qualities are not recorded, but no much larger clone differs from it by a single base. Whole blood was collected in K2EDTA tubes by collaborating institutions according to the institutions' own protocols. Collaborator samples were shipped for TCRbeta analysis as frozen whole blood, isolated PBMCs, or DNA extracted from either sample type. The sequenced sample was peripheral blood. This sequence was found in a man in his forties or fifties with acute or convalescent COVID-19. The chain is assembled from TRBV9 and TRBJ1-1; matching of 6 bases hints at TRBD1 as the D gene. The CDR3 loop reads CASSALQGSLNTEAFF. Here is the DNA: TGTGCCAGCAGCGCACTTCAGGGGAGCTTGAACACTGAAGCTTTCTTT.